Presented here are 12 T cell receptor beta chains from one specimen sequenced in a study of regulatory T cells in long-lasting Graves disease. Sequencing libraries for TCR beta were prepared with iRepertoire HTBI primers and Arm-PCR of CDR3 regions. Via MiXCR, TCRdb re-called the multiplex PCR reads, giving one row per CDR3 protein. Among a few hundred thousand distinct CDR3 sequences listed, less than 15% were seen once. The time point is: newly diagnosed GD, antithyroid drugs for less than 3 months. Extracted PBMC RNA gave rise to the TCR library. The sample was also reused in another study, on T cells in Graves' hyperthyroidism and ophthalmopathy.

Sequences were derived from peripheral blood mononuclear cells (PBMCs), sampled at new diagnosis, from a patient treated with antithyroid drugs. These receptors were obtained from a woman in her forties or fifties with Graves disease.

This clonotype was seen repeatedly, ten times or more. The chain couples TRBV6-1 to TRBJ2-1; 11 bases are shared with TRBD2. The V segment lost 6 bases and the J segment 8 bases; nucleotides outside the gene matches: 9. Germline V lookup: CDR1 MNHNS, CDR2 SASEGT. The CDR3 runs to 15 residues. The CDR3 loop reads CASRVSGRGGDEQFF. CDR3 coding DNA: TGTGCCAGCAGGGTTAGCGGGAGGGGGGGGGATGAGCAGTTCTTC.

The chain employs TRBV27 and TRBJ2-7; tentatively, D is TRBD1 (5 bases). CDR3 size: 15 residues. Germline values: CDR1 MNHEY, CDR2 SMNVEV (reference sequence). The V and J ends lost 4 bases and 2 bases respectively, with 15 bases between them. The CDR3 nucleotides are TGTGCCAGCAGTTCCGTACAGGTCCCGACCTACGAGCAGTACTTC. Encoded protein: CASSSVQVPTYEQYF.

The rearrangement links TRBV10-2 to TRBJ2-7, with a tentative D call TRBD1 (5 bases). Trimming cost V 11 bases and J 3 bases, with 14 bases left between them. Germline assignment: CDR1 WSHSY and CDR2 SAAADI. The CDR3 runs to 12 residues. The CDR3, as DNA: TGCGCCGGCACCGCCACAGGCTACGAGCAGTACTTC. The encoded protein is CAGTATGYEQYF.

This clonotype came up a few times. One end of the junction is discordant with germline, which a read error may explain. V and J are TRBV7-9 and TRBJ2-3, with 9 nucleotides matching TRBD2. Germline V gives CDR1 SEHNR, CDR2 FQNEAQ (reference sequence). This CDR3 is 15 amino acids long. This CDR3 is CAGSYLAGNSDTQYF. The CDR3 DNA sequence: TGTGCCGGCAGCTACCTAGCGGGGAATTCAGATACGCAGTATTTT.

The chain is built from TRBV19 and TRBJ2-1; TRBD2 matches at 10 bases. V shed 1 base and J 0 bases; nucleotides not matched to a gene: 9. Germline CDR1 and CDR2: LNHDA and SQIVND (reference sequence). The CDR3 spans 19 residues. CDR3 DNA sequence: TGTGCCAGTAGTATAGCACTAGCGGGGCTCCCTGGCTCCTACAATGAGCAGTTCTTC. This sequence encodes CASSIALAGLPGSYNEQFF.

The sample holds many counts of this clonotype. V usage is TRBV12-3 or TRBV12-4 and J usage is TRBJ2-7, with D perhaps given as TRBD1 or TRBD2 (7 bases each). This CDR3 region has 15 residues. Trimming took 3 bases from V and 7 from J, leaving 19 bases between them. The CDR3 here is CASSFGGRGRGEQYF. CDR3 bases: TGTGCCAGCAGTTTTGGGGGGAGGGGGCGCGGGGAGCAGTACTTC.

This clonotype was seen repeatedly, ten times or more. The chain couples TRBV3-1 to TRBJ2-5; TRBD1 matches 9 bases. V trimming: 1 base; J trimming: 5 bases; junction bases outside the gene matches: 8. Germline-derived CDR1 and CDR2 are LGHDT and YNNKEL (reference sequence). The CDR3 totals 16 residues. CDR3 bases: TGTGCCAGCAGCCAAGCAACAGGGGGCTGGGGTGAGACCCAGTACTTC. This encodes CASSQATGGWGETQYF.

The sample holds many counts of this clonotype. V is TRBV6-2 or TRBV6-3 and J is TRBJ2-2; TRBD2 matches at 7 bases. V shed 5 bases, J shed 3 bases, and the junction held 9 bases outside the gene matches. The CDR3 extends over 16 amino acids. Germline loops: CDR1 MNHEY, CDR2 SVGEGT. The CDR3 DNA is TGTGCCAGCAGTGAAGGAGCGGGATTGGACACCGGGGAGCTGTTTTTT. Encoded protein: CASSEGAGLDTGELFF.

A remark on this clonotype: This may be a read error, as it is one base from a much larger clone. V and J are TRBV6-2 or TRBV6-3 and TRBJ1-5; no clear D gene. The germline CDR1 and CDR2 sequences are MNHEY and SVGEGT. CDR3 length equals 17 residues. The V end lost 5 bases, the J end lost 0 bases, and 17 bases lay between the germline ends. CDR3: CASSEAPPTYSNQPQHF. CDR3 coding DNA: TGTGCCAGCAGTGAAGCCCCCCCCACCTATAGCAATCAGCCCCAGCATTTT.

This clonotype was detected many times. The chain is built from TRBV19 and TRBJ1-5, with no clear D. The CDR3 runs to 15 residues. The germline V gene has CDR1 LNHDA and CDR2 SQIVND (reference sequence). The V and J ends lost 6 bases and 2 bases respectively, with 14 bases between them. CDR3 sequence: CASRREGSGNQPQHF. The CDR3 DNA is TGTGCCAGTAGGAGAGAGGGTTCTGGCAATCAGCCCCAGCATTTT. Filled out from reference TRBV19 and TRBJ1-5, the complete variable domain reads DGGITQSPKYLFRKEGQNVTLSCEQNLNHDAMYWYRQDPGQGLRLIYYSQIVNDFQKGDIAEGYSVSREKKESFPLTVTSAQKNPTAFYLCASRREGSGNQPQHFGDGTRLSIL.

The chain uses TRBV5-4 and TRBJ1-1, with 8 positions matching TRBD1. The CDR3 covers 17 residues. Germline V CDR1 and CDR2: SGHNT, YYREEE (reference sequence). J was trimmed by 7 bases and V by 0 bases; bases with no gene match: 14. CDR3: CASSLVPSPRQGLEAFF. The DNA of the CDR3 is TGTGCCAGCAGCTTGGTACCATCACCCCGACAGGGGCTTGAAGCTTTCTTT.

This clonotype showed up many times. The DNA of the CDR3 is TGTGCCAGTAGTACCGTAGCGGTGACAGATACGCAGTATTTT. Translating it yields CASSTVAVTDTQYF. V is TRBV19 and J is TRBJ2-3, with D possibly being TRBD2 (6 bases). This CDR3 region has 14 residues. Trimming took 4 bases from V and 3 from J, leaving 11 bases between them. Germline values: CDR1 LNHDA, CDR2 SQIVND (reference sequence).